The clone carrying this T cell receptor beta chain came up a few times. As yet, its antigen is unknown. The CDR3 is 13 amino acids. Trimming took 5 bases from V and 4 from J, leaving 11 bases between them. Germline V gene data show CDR1 as MNHEY and CDR2 as SMNVEV (reference sequence). This sample stems from a study of cytomegalovirus exposure and HLA in healthy donors. Study-level results: Productive status was seen about 90% or about 30% of the time for most TCR beta V segments in an earlier analysis. Reported findings show TCR beta sequences accurately forecast HLA-A and HLA-B alleles in most subjects. The authors enumerated 150 to 200 TCR beta chains as linked to cytomegalovirus.

The PCR contained 60 Vbeta and 13 Jbeta primers. Sequencing was performed with immunoSEQ multiplex PCR; in TCRdb, only in-frame clones are kept and a portion is missing. The table has roughly 88,000 clones, roughly 72% seen once. Source material: PBMCs. The chain is built from TRBV27 and TRBJ2-5; D call uncertain. This receptor was identified in a man between 25 and 39 years old in good health and CMV-seropositive. In DNA, the CDR3 is TGTGCCAGCAGTAAACGCCGCGTAGAGACCCAGTACTTC. Its translation: CASSKRRVETQYF.